The 2 T cell receptor beta chains in this list originate from one sample, sequenced in a study of cytomegalovirus exposure and HLA in healthy donors. Clones were read by immunoSEQ multiplex PCR, and TCRdb kept only the in-frame ones, dropping some. The sample gives approximately 110,000 clones, around 94% of which show up once; roughly 1.3% is in the top ten. The sequencing sample was made of PBMCs. All receptors derive from a woman younger than 35 in good health and CMV-seronegative.

The rearrangement uses TRBV29-1 and TRBJ2-7; weak D call: TRBD1 (6 bases). Germline CDR1 SQVTM, CDR2 ANQGSEA. The length of the CDR3 is 12 residues. The V gene lost 4 bases and the J gene lost 6 bases, with 13 bases spanning the gap. The CDR3 sequence: CSVGQVGREQYF. The CDR3 DNA reads as TGCAGCGTTGGACAGGTGGGCCGCGAGCAGTACTTC.

This chain connects TRBV7-9 to TRBJ1-6; no clear D gene. Trimming left V 3 bases short and J 11 bases short, with 8 bases between. This CDR3 is built from 12 residues. Germline assignment: CDR1 SEHNR and CDR2 FQNEAQ (reference sequence). CDR3 in DNA: TGTGCCAGCAGCTTGGAGAGCCCACCCCTCCACTTT. Amino acids: CASSLESPPLHF. Together with reference TRBV7-9 and TRBJ1-6, the CDR3 gives the full variable domain: DTGVSQNPRHKITKRGQNVTFRCDPISEHNRLYWYRQTLGQGPEFLTYFQNEAQLEKSRLLSDRFSAERPKGSFSTLEIQRTEQGDSAMYLCASSLESPPLHFGNGTRLTVT.